These 18 T cell receptor beta chains share one sample of origin, sequenced in a study of immune cell composition in non-small cell lung cancer. The assay was immunoSEQ multiplex PCR, and TCRdb's table has in-frame clones only and misses some. The table includes 3,000 or so clones, around 78% detected once. Sample: lung tumor tissue. The receptors derive from a human donor with non-small cell lung cancer.

The V gene is TRBV19, the J gene TRBJ2-7; 9 bases align to TRBD2. Germline assignment: CDR1 LNHDA and CDR2 SQIVND (reference sequence). This CDR3 contains 14 residues. V shed 5 bases and J 3 bases; nucleotides not matched to a gene: 5. The CDR3 loop reads CASSEGSGGYEQYF. In DNA, the CDR3 is TGTGCCAGTAGTGAGGGTAGCGGGGGCTACGAGCAGTACTTC.

The V and J genes are TRBV10-3 and TRBJ2-6; perhaps TRBD1 as D (6 bases). With 6 bases removed from V and 0 bases from J, the gap between germline ends came to 12 bases. From germline, CDR1 is ENHRY and CDR2 SYGVKD. CDR3 length equals 16 residues. CDR3 in amino acids: CAIRTTGSSGANVLTF. The CDR3 DNA reads as TGTGCCATCAGGACGACAGGCTCCTCTGGGGCCAACGTCCTGACTTTC.

The chain carries TRBV5-1 and TRBJ2-5; D is unclear. Germline CDR1 and CDR2: SGHRS and YFSETQ. CDR3 length equals 11 residues. Deletions cut 2 bases from V and 4 bases from J, with 3 bases between. Written as DNA, the CDR3 is TGCGCCAGCAGCTTCCTAGAGACCCAGTACTTC. Protein: CASSFLETQYF.

The chain is built from TRBV6-6 and TRBJ2-3, with D maybe TRBD1 (6 bases). Trimming pared 4 bases from V and 8 bases from J, leaving 16 bases between. CDR3 size: 14 residues. Germline V CDR1 and CDR2: MNHNY, SVGAGI (reference sequence). DNA of the CDR3: TGTGCCAGCAGTTCTGGGGGTTTAGGGGGTACGCAGTATTTT. Residues: CASSSGGLGGTQYF.

The chain carries TRBV6-6 and TRBJ1-1; no clear D. Trimming removed 7 bases from V and 0 bases from J, with 15 bases in between. This CDR3 region has 15 residues. The V gene's germline CDR1 is MNHNY and CDR2 SVGAGI (reference sequence). DNA of the CDR3: TGTGCCAGCATGGTGGGTTTCGGGATGAACACTGAAGCTTTCTTT. Its protein product is CASMVGFGMNTEAFF.

The chain recombines TRBV11-2 with TRBJ2-1; TRBD2 matches at 9 bases. This CDR3 is built from 17 residues. Germline CDR1 reads SGHAT; CDR2 reads FQNNGV. V was clipped by 6 bases and J by 6 bases; unmatched bases: 15. The CDR3 DNA reads TGTGCCAGCAGTCCCCGGGTCCCGGGACTAGCTGCCAATGAGCAGTTCTTC. Translating it yields CASSPRVPGLAANEQFF.

CDR3 DNA sequence: TGTGCCAGCAGCCTACGGGACACCTTCACAGATACGCAGTATTTT. It encodes CASSLRDTFTDTQYF. V and J are TRBV2 and TRBJ2-3; TRBD1 is a possible D gene (6 bases). CDR1 is SNHLY, CDR2 FYNNEI, per germline. This CDR3 has 15 amino acids. V lost 6 bases to trimming and J lost 2 bases, with 15 bases between them.

J is TRBJ2-1 and V is TRBV2; TRBD2 agrees at 11 bases. CDR1 SNHLY and CDR2 FYNNEI come from the germline V gene. Losses at the gene ends were 6 bases for V and 15 bases for J; bases not matched to a gene: 10. The CDR3 has 13 amino acids. The CDR3 DNA reads as TGTGCCAGCAGCGTTAGCGGGAGGGCCTTTCCGTTCTTC. Translated: CASSVSGRAFPFF.

The CDR3, as DNA: TGTGCCAGCAGCCAGCCCTCAGGGGCGGTCGGCACCGGGGAGCTGTTTTTT. Protein product: CASSQPSGAVGTGELFF. The chain employs TRBV4-2 and TRBJ2-2; D is possibly TRBD1 (6 bases). With 3 bases removed from V and 4 bases from J, the gap between germline ends came to 18 bases. The CDR3 runs to 17 residues. Germline V gene sequence: CDR1 LGHNA, CDR2 YNFKEQ.

The chain has TRBV5-1 and TRBJ2-2; no clear D. The germline V gene encodes CDR1 SGHRS and CDR2 YFSETQ. This CDR3 has 15 amino acids. V was clipped by 0 bases and J by 5 bases, with 11 bases between them. The CDR3 DNA follows: TGCGCCAGCAGCTTGGTGCAAGTCGGGACCGGGGAGCTGTTTTTT. It yields the protein CASSLVQVGTGELFF. Using reference TRBV5-1 and TRBJ2-2 for the parts outside the CDR3, the full variable domain is KAGVTQTPRYLIKTRGQQVTLSCSPISGHRSVSWYQQTPGQGLQFLFEYFSETQRNKGNFPGRFSGRQFSNSRSEMNVSTLELGDSALYLCASSLVQVGTGELFFGEGSRLTVL.

This rearrangement joins TRBV7-6 to TRBJ2-5; D gene uncertain. This CDR3 spans 13 amino acids. V was pared by 5 bases and J by 5 bases, with 12 bases between. Germline values: CDR1 SGHVS, CDR2 FNYEAQ. CDR3 sequence reads: CASSPGSEETQYF. CDR3 sequence (DNA): TGTGCCAGCAGCCCCGGGTCTGAGGAGACCCAGTACTTC.

V is TRBV28 and J is TRBJ2-4; tentatively, D is TRBD1 (7 bases). Germline lookup yields CDR1 MDHEN and CDR2 SYDVKM. V was clipped by 3 bases and J by 0 bases, with 18 bases between them. The CDR3 is made up of 18 amino acids. As DNA, the CDR3 is TGTGCCAGCAGTTTTGGTGGGCAGGGGGGCGTAGCCAAAAACATTCAGTACTTC. Translation gives CASSFGGQGGVAKNIQYF.

This rearrangement joins TRBV19 to TRBJ1-6; D might be TRBD1 (6 bases). The CDR3 is made up of 12 amino acids. Germline CDR1 LNHDA, CDR2 SQIVND (reference sequence). Deletions cut 6 bases from V and 6 bases from J, with 6 bases between. The CDR3 coding sequence is TGTGCCAGTAGACAGGGTAATTCACCCCTCCACTTT. The encoded protein is CASRQGNSPLHF.

CDR3 DNA sequence: TGCGCCAGCACCTCGGGACAGGACTCTGGAAACACCATATATTTT. This gives the protein CASTSGQDSGNTIYF. J is TRBJ1-3 and V is TRBV5-1, with 8 bases matching TRBD1. Per germline, CDR1 SGHRS and CDR2 YFSETQ. The CDR3 spans 15 residues. V lost 6 bases, J lost 0 bases, and 5 bases stayed unmatched.

The rearrangement links TRBV9 to TRBJ2-1; no clear D. The V end was cut by 4 bases, the J end by 5 bases, with 13 bases between. This CDR3 is 14 amino acids long. Germline lookup yields CDR1 SGDLS and CDR2 YYNGEE. In nucleotides, the CDR3 is TGTGCCAGCAGCCCCACAGAGCTTAACAATGAGCAGTTCTTC. Translated: CASSPTELNNEQFF.

V usage is TRBV27 and J usage is TRBJ1-5; TRBD1 aligns across 7 bases. The CDR3 length is 15 residues. CDR1 is MNHEY and CDR2 is SMNVEV in the germline V gene (reference sequence). V was pared by 6 bases and J by 2 bases, with 7 bases of the junction left unmatched. For the CDR3, the DNA is TGTGCCAGCAGATCGACAGGGATGGGCAATCAGCCCCAGCATTTT. Protein sequence: CASRSTGMGNQPQHF.

This clone was counted once. The genes are TRBV6-6 and TRBJ1-3; a weak D match, TRBD1 (5 bases). Looked up from germline, CDR1 is MNHNY and CDR2 is SVGAGI (reference sequence). The CDR3 is 14 residues long. The germline V and J ends were trimmed by 10 bases and 2 bases, with 15 bases remaining between them. DNA for the CDR3: TGTGCCACTGTAGTAAGGGGCACTGGAAACACCATATATTTT. Amino acids: CATVVRGTGNTIYF.

The rearrangement links TRBV27 to TRBJ2-3; TRBD2 matches at 10 bases. V trimming: 4 bases; J trimming: 3 bases; junction bases outside the gene matches: 7. The CDR3 sequence is 16 residues long. CDR1 is MNHEY, CDR2 SMNVEV, per germline (reference sequence). The CDR3 nucleotides are TGTGCCAGCAGTTCCTTAGCGGGAGGCCCTACAGATACGCAGTATTTT. Translating it yields CASSSLAGGPTDTQYF.